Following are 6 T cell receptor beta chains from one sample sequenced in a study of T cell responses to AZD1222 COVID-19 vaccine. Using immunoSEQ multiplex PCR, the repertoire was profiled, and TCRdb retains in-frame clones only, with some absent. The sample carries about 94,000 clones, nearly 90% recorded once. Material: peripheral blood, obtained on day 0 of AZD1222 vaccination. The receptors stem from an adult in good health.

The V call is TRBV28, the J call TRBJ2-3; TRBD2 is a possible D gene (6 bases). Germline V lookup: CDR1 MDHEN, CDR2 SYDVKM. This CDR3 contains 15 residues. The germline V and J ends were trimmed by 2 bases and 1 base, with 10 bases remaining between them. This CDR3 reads CASSLGGKGTDTQYF. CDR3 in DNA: TGTGCCAGCAGTTTAGGGGGGAAGGGCACAGATACGCAGTATTTT.

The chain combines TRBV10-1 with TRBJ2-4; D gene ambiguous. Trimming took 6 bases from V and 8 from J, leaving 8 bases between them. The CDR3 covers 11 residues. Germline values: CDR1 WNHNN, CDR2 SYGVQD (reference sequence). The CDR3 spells CASSGWYIQYF. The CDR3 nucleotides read TGCGCCAGCAGCGGGTGGTACATTCAGTACTTC.

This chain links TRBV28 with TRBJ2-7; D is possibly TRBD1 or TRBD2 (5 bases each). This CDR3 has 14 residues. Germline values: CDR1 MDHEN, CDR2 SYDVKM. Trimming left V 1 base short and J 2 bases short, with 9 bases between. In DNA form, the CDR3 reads TGTGCCAGCAGTTTATCCGGGGACCCCTACGAGCAGTACTTC. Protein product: CASSLSGDPYEQYF.

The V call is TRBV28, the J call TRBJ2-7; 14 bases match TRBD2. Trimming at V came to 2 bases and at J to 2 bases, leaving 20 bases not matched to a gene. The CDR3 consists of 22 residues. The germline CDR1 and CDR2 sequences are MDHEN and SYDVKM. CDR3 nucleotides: TGTGCCAGCAGTTTAAACCGGGACAGCGCGACTAGCGGGGGGGCCCGGGCCTACGAGCAGTACTTC. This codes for CASSLNRDSATSGGARAYEQYF.

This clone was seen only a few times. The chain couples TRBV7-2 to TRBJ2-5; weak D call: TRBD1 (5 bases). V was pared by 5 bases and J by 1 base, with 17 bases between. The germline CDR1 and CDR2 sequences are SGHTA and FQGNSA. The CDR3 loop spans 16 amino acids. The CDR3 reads CASSHALGVGQETQYF. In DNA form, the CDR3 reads TGTGCCAGCAGCCATGCCCTAGGGGTGGGCCAAGAGACCCAGTACTTC.

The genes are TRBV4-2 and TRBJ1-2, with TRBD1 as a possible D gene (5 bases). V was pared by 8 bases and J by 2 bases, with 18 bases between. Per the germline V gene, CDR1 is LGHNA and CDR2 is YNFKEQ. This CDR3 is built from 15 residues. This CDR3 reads CASARTDTGNYGYTF. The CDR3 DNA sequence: TGTGCCAGCGCTCGGACGGACACAGGAAACTATGGCTACACCTTC.